This T cell receptor (beta chain) came from a study of cytomegalovirus exposure and HLA in healthy donors. In the PCR, 60 Vbeta and 13 Jbeta primers were used. TCRdb's table, derived via immunoSEQ multiplex PCR, lists solely in-frame clones and lacks some. The repertoire consists of about 89,000 clones, with 75% to 80% occurring once and the leading ten covering 3.5% to 4.5%. Notes on this clone: Its antigen is as yet unknown.

Notes on the study in general: In a later analysis, compared with equally common non-associated chains, HLA-associated beta chains were more expanded. The study put some 150 TCR beta chains on its list as cytomegalovirus-associated. It was reported that TCR beta sequences correctly inferred the HLA-A and HLA-B alleles for most subjects. Reported performance of the classifier showed diagnosis of cytomegalovirus status with high specificity and sensitivity.

The TCR sequence derives from a man aged 25 to 45 in good health and CMV-seronegative. The material sequenced was PBMCs.

CDR3 in amino acids: CASSFLLSDEKLFF. In nucleotides, the CDR3 is TGTGCCAGCAGTTTCTTGCTGAGTGATGAAAAACTGTTTTTT. The V gene is TRBV28, the J gene TRBJ1-4, with no clear D. Germline CDR1 and CDR2: MDHEN and SYDVKM. V lost 3 bases and J 6 bases, leaving 11 bases between the germline ends. The CDR3 extends over 14 amino acids. Full variable domain (rest looked up from reference TRBV28 and TRBJ1-4): DVKVTQSSRYLVKRTGEKVFLECVQDMDHENMFWYRQDPGLGLRLIYFSYDVKMKEKGDIPEGYSVSREKKERFSLILESASTNQTSMYLCASSFLLSDEKLFFGSGTQLSVL.